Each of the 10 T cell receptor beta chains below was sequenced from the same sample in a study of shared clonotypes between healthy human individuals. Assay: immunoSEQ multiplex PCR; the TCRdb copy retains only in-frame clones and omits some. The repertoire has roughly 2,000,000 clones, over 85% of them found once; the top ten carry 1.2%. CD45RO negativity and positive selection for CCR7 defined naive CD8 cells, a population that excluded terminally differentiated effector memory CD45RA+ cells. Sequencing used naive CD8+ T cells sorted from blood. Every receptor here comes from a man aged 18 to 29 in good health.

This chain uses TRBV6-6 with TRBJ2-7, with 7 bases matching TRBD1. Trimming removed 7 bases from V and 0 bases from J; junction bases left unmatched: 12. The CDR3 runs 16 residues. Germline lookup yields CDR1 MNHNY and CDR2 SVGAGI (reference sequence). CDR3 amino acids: CASISIRDSTSYEQYF. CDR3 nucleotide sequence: TGTGCCAGCATCTCCATTAGGGACAGTACCTCCTACGAGCAGTACTTC.

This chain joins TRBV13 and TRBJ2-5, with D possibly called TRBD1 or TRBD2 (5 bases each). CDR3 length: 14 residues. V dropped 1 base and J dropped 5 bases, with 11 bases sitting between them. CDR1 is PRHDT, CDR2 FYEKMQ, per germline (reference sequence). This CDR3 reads CASSLAGRGETQYF. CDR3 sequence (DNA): TGTGCCAGCAGCTTAGCAGGGCGCGGGGAGACCCAGTACTTC.

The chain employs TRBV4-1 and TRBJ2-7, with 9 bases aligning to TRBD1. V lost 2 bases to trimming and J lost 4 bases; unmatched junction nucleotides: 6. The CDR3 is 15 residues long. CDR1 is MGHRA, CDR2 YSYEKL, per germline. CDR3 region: CASSQLTGGMYEQYF. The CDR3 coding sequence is TGCGCCAGCAGCCAACTGACAGGGGGTATGTACGAGCAGTACTTC.

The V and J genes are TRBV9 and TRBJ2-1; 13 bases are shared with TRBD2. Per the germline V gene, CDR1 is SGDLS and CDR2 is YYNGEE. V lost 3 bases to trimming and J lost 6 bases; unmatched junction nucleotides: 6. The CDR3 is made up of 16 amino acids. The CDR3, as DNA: TGTGCCAGCAGCGCTAGCGGACTAGCGGGAGTCAATGAGCAGTTCTTC. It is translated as CASSASGLAGVNEQFF.

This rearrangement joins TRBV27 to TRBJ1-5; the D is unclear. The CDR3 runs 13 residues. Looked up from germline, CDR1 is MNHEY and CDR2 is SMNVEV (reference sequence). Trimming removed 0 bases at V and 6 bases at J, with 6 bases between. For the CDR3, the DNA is TGTGCCAGCAGTTTATCTGAGAGTCAGCCCCAGCATTTT. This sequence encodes CASSLSESQPQHF.

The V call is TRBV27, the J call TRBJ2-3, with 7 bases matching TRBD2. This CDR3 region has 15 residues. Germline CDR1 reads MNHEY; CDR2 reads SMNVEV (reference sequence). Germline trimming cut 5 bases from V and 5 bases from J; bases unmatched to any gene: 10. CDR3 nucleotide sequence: TGTGCCAGCAGTCTGAGGGGAGGGCCGGGAGATACGCAGTATTTT. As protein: CASSLRGGPGDTQYF.

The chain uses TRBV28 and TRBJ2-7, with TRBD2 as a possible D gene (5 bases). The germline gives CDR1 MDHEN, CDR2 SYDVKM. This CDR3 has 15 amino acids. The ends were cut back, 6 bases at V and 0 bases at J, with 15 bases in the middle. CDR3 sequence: CASSRLDSYSYEQYF. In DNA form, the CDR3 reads TGTGCCAGCAGCCGCCTGGACTCATACTCCTACGAGCAGTACTTC.

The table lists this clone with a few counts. As DNA, the CDR3 is TGTGCCAGCAGCTTGGGGCTGGGGATGAACACTGAAGCTTTCTTT. Its translation: CASSLGLGMNTEAFF. The rearrangement joins TRBV5-4 to TRBJ1-1, with D unclear. V lost 0 bases and J lost 0, with 9 bases in between. There are 15 residues in the CDR3. The germline CDR1 and CDR2 sequences are SGHNT and YYREEE (reference sequence).

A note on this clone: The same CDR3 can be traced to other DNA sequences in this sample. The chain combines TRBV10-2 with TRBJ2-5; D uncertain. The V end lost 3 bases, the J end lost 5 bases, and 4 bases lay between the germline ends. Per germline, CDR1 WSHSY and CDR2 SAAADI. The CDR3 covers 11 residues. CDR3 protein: CASSERETQYF. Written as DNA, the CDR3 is TGCGCCAGCAGTGAACGGGAGACCCAGTACTTC.

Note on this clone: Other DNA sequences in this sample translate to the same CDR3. The CDR3 nucleotides read TGTGCCAGCAGTTTTGCAGGGGGCACTGAAGCTTTCTTT. It codes for CASSFAGGTEAFF. The chain carries TRBV28 and TRBJ1-1; 7 bases match TRBD1. Germline assignment: CDR1 MDHEN and CDR2 SYDVKM. With 3 bases clipped from V and 4 bases from J, the junction kept 2 bases outside the gene matches. The CDR3 consists of 13 residues.